This section outlines one T cell receptor (beta chain) sequence together with its context. The antigen this receptor binds is unknown. Per-base quality was not reported, and no clone a single base away is much larger than it. These data come from a study of blood T cells in healthy people across ages (dated by TCRdb to the mid-2010s). In the study overall: In model experiments, template switching captured roughly one uniquely barcoded TCR beta cDNA molecule for every two T cells. To avoid experimental bias, donors of different ages were spread randomly across the sequencing lanes. The study analyzed two additional independent replicas of 1 million unique cDNA reads from the same blood draw for two donors, one aged 18 to 29 and one aged 80 or older. The donors were divided into four age groups: young (average around 15 years), middle-aged (around 41), aged (roughly 66) and long-lived (about 79). To track age-related changes in TCR beta repertoire diversity, the study relied on deep sequencing normalized with unique cDNA molecular identifiers. Overall study results and their limits: Observed TCR beta diversity per million T cells fell roughly linearly with age, and a significant reduction was already apparent by age around 36. Compared with the aged group, the long-lived group had more naive CD4+ T cells, fewer expanded clones and increased TCR diversity, a pattern suggesting age selection. Estimates of total diversity based on one million sequenced T cells were considered lower bounds and underestimates. Since profiling was done on bulk unsorted PBMCs, naive and antigen-experienced compartments could not be conclusively compared. The CMV infection status of donors was not known, potentially confounding age-related changes in expanded clonotypes. The percentage of naive T cells measured by flow cytometry correlated strongly with observed TCR beta diversity.

Library creation used 5' RACE. Sequencing relied on an Illumina HiSeq 2500. The second PCR ran for about 6 to 11 cycles and used a J-beta primer mix along with a sample-barcoded 5' primer. Each TCR beta cDNA molecule received a unique molecular identifier from a template-switch 5' adaptor carrying 12 random nucleotides. At least 2.5 million CDR3-containing paired-end reads were obtained from each sample. First-strand cDNA synthesis was performed from all RNA using the Mint cDNA synthesis kit, with priming by a TRBC-specific oligonucleotide. Following uracil-DNA glycosylase treatment, a first 18-cycle PCR with universal primers M1SS and BC2_uni_R was performed on all cDNA. Concerning the study's data processing: For normalization, 1 million high-quality reads, each with a distinct molecular identifier, were randomly selected from each sample. Reads sharing molecular identifiers were discarded rather than binned into consensus sequences. MiTCR, set to a Q25 quality threshold and the strictest error-elimination algorithm, was used for CDR3 identification, clonotype clustering and error correction. A nonparametric unseen species model with Euler transformation was used to estimate a lower bound on total TCR beta diversity. TCRdb reran the public reads through fastp at Q25 and MiXCR, keeping productive beta chains. Merged by CDR3 protein, the rows form single entries marked with the most common genes and DNA. The authors' filters were not applied to this entry. For this sample the table gives 600,000 to 1,000,000 distinct CDR3 sequences, of which roughly 64% were detected only once. Together, the top ten hold about 20% of the sample.

The CDR3 numbers 15 residues from cysteine through phenylalanine. The CDR3 DNA has 45 bases and is translated from base 1. V trim: 8 bases; J trim: 2 bases; unmatched bases: 12. The donors were roughly 40 Caucasian individuals from Russia, aged roughly 6 to 90 years, who were systemically healthy. Roughly 10 milliliters of peripheral blood were drawn from each donor into EDTA-treated Vacutainer tubes. PBMCs were isolated by Ficoll-Paque density-gradient centrifugation, with at least 6 million obtained per sample. Total RNA, at least 6 micrograms per sample, was extracted from PBMCs with Trizol reagent. Naive CD45RAhigh/CD27high T cell percentages were measured by flow cytometry on a PBMC aliquot from every donor.

This sequence uses TRBV12-3 or TRBV12-4 and TRBJ2-7; TRBD2 fits 7 bases in the junction. Source material: blood. This TCR was sampled from a young man in good health. The CDR3 loop reads CASQRDGGLTYEQYF. The nucleotide sequence is given as TGTGCCAGCCAGAGGGACGGGGGACTAACCTACGAGCAGTACTTC.